The 16 T cell receptor beta chains in this list originate from one sample, sequenced in a study of neurological immune-mediated disorders. One entry per CDR3 protein, called by TCRdb with MiXCR from the 5' RACE reads. The sample includes approximately 23,000 distinct CDR3 sequences, roughly 10% of them seen just once. Sequencing used PBMCs. The origin of the receptors is a woman aged 55-70 years with HTLV-1-associated myelopathy (HAM/TSP).

This clonotype occurred many times. J is TRBJ1-1 and V is TRBV18, with 7 bases matching TRBD1. CDR1 and CDR2 (germline): KGHSH, LQKENI. The CDR3 length is 18 residues. The J segment lost 8 bases and the V segment lost 4 bases, leaving 22 bases of the junction unmatched. For the CDR3, the DNA is TGTGCCAGCTCACACTCTCCAGAACGGACAGGCGCCCCGACGGAAGCTTTCTTT. Translation: CASSHSPERTGAPTEAFF.

Many counts were recorded for this clonotype. This chain connects TRBV7-6 to TRBJ1-1, with D uncertain. CDR3 length equals 13 residues. Germline values: CDR1 SGHVS, CDR2 FNYEAQ. Trimming stripped 7 bases from V and 4 bases from J, with 13 bases between. The CDR3 loop is CASTPDGSTEAFF. The CDR3 bases are TGTGCCAGCACCCCCGACGGGAGCACTGAAGCTTTCTTT.

This clonotype occurred many times. The chain uses TRBV29-1 and TRBJ2-2, with TRBD2 identical over 12 bases. The CDR3 is 16 amino acids. Per the germline V gene, CDR1 is SQVTM and CDR2 is ANQGSEA. J was trimmed by 6 bases and V by 4 bases; bases with no gene match: 9. CDR3 residues: CSVGRTSGAGAGELFF. CDR3 bases: TGCAGCGTTGGCAGGACTAGCGGGGCTGGCGCCGGGGAGCTGTTTTTT.

This clonotype came up a few times. This chain uses TRBV5-1 with TRBJ2-2; perhaps TRBD2 as D (6 bases). Germline V CDR1 and CDR2: SGHRS, YFSETQ. V was clipped by 4 bases and J by 7 bases, with 14 bases between them. This CDR3 is 14 amino acids long. This CDR3 reads CASSRDSLGGELFF. CDR3 bases: TGCGCCAGCAGCAGGGACTCCCTCGGCGGGGAGCTGTTTTTT.

This clonotype was picked up many times. This chain joins TRBV18 and TRBJ2-2; D is uncertain. V lost 3 bases, J lost 0 bases, and 5 bases lay in between. There are 14 residues in the CDR3. The germline V gene has CDR1 KGHSH and CDR2 LQKENI. The CDR3 DNA reads TGTGCCAGCTCACCGACGGCGAACACCGGGGAGCTGTTTTTT. Amino acid sequence: CASSPTANTGELFF.

Note on this clonotype: The CDR3 does not close with the conserved phenylalanine or tryptophan, likely indicating a read error. The chain joins TRBV5-1 to TRBJ2-3; unclear D gene. CDR3 length: 15 amino acids. Trimming left V 0 bases short and J 0 bases short, with 8 bases between. Germline-derived CDR1 and CDR2 are SGHRS and YFSETQ. The CDR3 nucleotides are TGCGCCAGCAGCTTGGAGTCTGCTAGCACAGATACGCAGTATCTT. As protein: CASSLESASTDTQYL.

This clonotype was counted ten times or more. The genes are TRBV20-1 and TRBJ2-1; 11 nucleotides agree with TRBD2. The trim removed 0 bases at V and 8 bases at J, leaving 6 bases unmatched. The germline V gene encodes CDR1 DFQATT and CDR2 SNEGSKA (reference sequence). The CDR3 totals 15 residues. The DNA of the CDR3 is TGCAGTGCTAGAGATCCTCTAGCGGGGGGCTATGAGCAGTTCTTC. This encodes CSARDPLAGGYEQFF.

The rearrangement links TRBV19 to TRBJ2-7; D uncertain. Germline lookup yields CDR1 LNHDA and CDR2 SQIVND (reference sequence). V was clipped by 6 bases and J by 3 bases, with 6 bases between them. The CDR3 totals 11 residues. CDR3 residues: CASSHRYEQYF. CDR3 bases: TGTGCCAGTAGCCATCGCTACGAGCAGTACTTC.

In its sample, this clonotype was seen many times. The chain carries TRBV20-1 and TRBJ2-3; 14 bases fit TRBD2. The germline V gene encodes CDR1 DFQATT and CDR2 SNEGSKA (reference sequence). V trimming: 1 base; J trimming: 4 bases; junction bases outside the gene matches: 10. This CDR3 is built from 18 residues. CDR3 protein: CSARGLAGGPGLADTQYF. In DNA form, the CDR3 reads TGCAGTGCTAGAGGACTAGCGGGGGGGCCGGGTTTAGCAGATACGCAGTATTTT.

This clonotype appeared many times. The chain is built from TRBV20-1 and TRBJ2-7; no reliable D call. The CDR3 extends over 11 amino acids. CDR1 and CDR2 from the germline V gene are DFQATT and SNEGSKA (reference sequence). V was trimmed by 3 bases and J by 2 bases, leaving 5 bases between them. The CDR3: CSASVTYEQYF. In nucleotides, the CDR3 is TGCAGTGCTAGTGTAACCTACGAGCAGTACTTC.

On this clonotype itself: This may arise from a read error, as a much more abundant clone is one base away. The chain combines TRBV11-3 with TRBJ2-7; tentatively, D is TRBD1 or TRBD2 (5 bases each). V was pared by 6 bases and J by 0 bases, with 18 bases between. The CDR3 has 16 residues. Germline CDR1 SGHNT, CDR2 YENEEA. The CDR3 region has the DNA TGTGCCAGCAGACACACGGGACGCGAAAGCTCCTACGAGCAGTACTTC. It is translated as CASRHTGRESSYEQYF.

This clonotype came up many times. V is TRBV20-1 and J is TRBJ2-3; 7 positions agree with TRBD1. From germline, CDR1 is DFQATT and CDR2 SNEGSKA (reference sequence). V was clipped by 4 bases and J by 2 bases; unmatched bases: 9. This CDR3 comprises 15 residues. CDR3 DNA: TGCAGTGCTACCAGACAGGGTAGGCCCACAGATACGCAGTATTTT. The encoded protein is CSATRQGRPTDTQYF.

This clonotype showed up many times. The rearrangement joins TRBV24-1 to TRBJ1-1; D gene uncertain. The V gene's germline CDR1 is KGHDR and CDR2 SFDVKD. The V end lost 8 bases, the J end lost 0 bases, and 12 bases lay between the germline ends. This CDR3 contains 14 residues. The CDR3 nucleotides read TGTGCCACCACGCAGGAGACCATGAACACTGAAGCTTTCTTT. Its translation is CATTQETMNTEAFF.

This clonotype was detected many times. This chain links TRBV4-1 with TRBJ1-1, with D perhaps TRBD1 (5 bases). The V gene's germline CDR1 is MGHRA and CDR2 YSYEKL. The V end lost 4 bases, the J end lost 0 bases, and 9 bases lay between the germline ends. The CDR3 sequence is 14 residues long. CDR3 protein: CASSPGPMNTEAFF. CDR3 sequence (DNA): TGCGCCAGCAGCCCGGGACCGATGAACACTGAAGCTTTCTTT.

This clonotype was detected many times. V and J are TRBV6-1 and TRBJ2-2; 7 nucleotides line up with TRBD1. CDR3 length: 16 residues. Unmatched junction bases numbered 9, after V lost 2 bases and J lost 6 bases. CDR1 and CDR2 (germline): MNHNS, SASEGT. Here the CDR3 reads CASSEWDRVPPGELFF. The DNA of the CDR3 is TGTGCCAGCAGTGAATGGGACAGAGTCCCCCCCGGGGAGCTGTTTTTT.

This clonotype was observed at least ten times. V is TRBV30 and J is TRBJ1-4; weak D call: TRBD1 (5 bases). Per germline, CDR1 GTSNPN and CDR2 SVGIG (reference sequence). CDR3 size: 14 residues. The germline V and J ends were trimmed by 3 bases and 6 bases, with 14 bases remaining between them. The CDR3 reads CAWRGLISHEKLFF. The CDR3 region has the DNA TGTGCCTGGAGGGGACTAATATCCCATGAAAAACTGTTTTTT.